These 24 T cell receptor beta chains originate from one sample sequenced in a study of shared clonotypes between healthy human individuals. CD45RO-negative, CCR7-selected cells formed the naive CD8 fraction, which excluded terminally differentiated effector memory CD45RA+ cells. Here immunoSEQ multiplex PCR was the method, and the copy in TCRdb shows in-frame clones only, minus some. The table has millions of clones, more than 85% seen once. The sample taken for sequencing was naive CD8+ T cells from PBMCs. The receptors were gathered from a man aged 18 to 29 in good health. Some clones in this sample may be carry-over from other donors' samples.

The chain recombines TRBV19 with TRBJ2-2, with D tentatively TRBD1 (6 bases). The V end was cut by 3 bases, the J end by 7 bases, with 18 bases between. Germline lookup yields CDR1 LNHDA and CDR2 SQIVND (reference sequence). The CDR3 runs to 16 residues. CDR3 in amino acids: CASSILPGTPGGELFF. The CDR3 DNA reads as TGTGCCAGTAGTATCCTGCCCGGGACACCGGGCGGGGAGCTGTTTTTT.

Details on this clone: This same CDR3 is encoded by further DNA sequences in the sample. This sequence joins TRBV28 and TRBJ2-7; D gene unclear. V dropped 6 bases and J dropped 6 bases, with 9 bases sitting between them. The CDR3 is 11 residues long. CDR1 and CDR2 from the germline V gene are MDHEN and SYDVKM. CDR3 sequence: CASSFTGEQYF. CDR3 coding DNA: TGTGCCAGCAGCTTCACCGGCGAGCAGTACTTC.

The rearrangement joins TRBV6-1 to TRBJ1-5; maybe TRBD1 (5 bases). CDR1 and CDR2 (germline): MNHNS, SASEGT. Trimming shortened V by 4 bases and J by 0 bases, and 13 bases separated the two germline ends. This CDR3 has 16 residues. Here the CDR3 DNA reads TGTGCCAGCAGTGTCTTCGACAGCGTTAGCAATCAGCCCCAGCATTTT. Protein: CASSVFDSVSNQPQHF.

The chain has TRBV9 and TRBJ1-1; TRBD1 might be the D (5 bases). Trimming left V 4 bases short and J 6 bases short, with 10 bases between. From germline, CDR1 is SGDLS and CDR2 YYNGEE. The CDR3 extends over 12 amino acids. CDR3 in DNA: TGTGCCAGCAGCACTGGGGCGGCTGAAGCTTTCTTT. It encodes CASSTGAAEAFF.

The J gene is TRBJ2-3, the V gene TRBV13; 10 positions agree with TRBD2. Germline V gene sequence: CDR1 PRHDT, CDR2 FYEKMQ (reference sequence). Trimming at V came to 5 bases and at J to 4 bases, leaving 9 bases not matched to a gene. The CDR3 consists of 16 residues. The CDR3 protein is CASSLAGEGVADTQYF. As DNA, the CDR3 is TGTGCCAGCAGCCTAGCGGGAGAGGGGGTGGCAGATACGCAGTATTTT.

The chain joins TRBV27 to TRBJ2-5; possibly TRBD1 or TRBD2 for D (6 bases each). The ends were cut back, 3 bases at V and 5 bases at J, with 16 bases in the middle. From germline, CDR1 is MNHEY and CDR2 SMNVEV (reference sequence). This CDR3 has 15 residues. CDR3 bases: TGTGCCAGCAGTTTGACGTTGGGGGGCGTGGAGACCCAGTACTTC. This sequence encodes CASSLTLGGVETQYF.

This chain connects TRBV7-6 to TRBJ1-1, with D maybe TRBD1 (5 bases). Trimming took off 1 base at V and 1 base at J, with 10 bases between the two ends. This CDR3 is 15 amino acids long. Germline CDR1 reads SGHVS; CDR2 reads FNYEAQ. The chain's CDR3 is CASSLGTGTNTEAFF. The CDR3 DNA is TGTGCCAGCAGCTTAGGTACTGGGACGAACACTGAAGCTTTCTTT.

The chain couples TRBV27 to TRBJ2-1; no firm D call. The CDR3 length is 14 residues. Trimming took 2 bases from V and 11 from J, leaving 16 bases between them. Germline V gene sequence: CDR1 MNHEY, CDR2 SMNVEV (reference sequence). The CDR3 loop reads CASSLLTAPQQQFF. CDR3 DNA: TGTGCCAGCAGTTTACTTACTGCCCCACAACAGCAGTTCTTC.

This clone was seen once. This chain connects TRBV15 to TRBJ1-1, with D perhaps matching TRBD1 (6 bases). This CDR3 spans 15 amino acids. Per germline, CDR1 LNHNV and CDR2 YYDKDF (reference sequence). Trimming took 4 bases from V and 5 from J, leaving 17 bases between them. DNA for the CDR3: TGTGCCACCAGCACAGAGGGGGTGGGTAGAACTGAAGCTTTCTTT. Residues: CATSTEGVGRTEAFF. The whole variable domain, remainder taken from reference TRBV15 and TRBJ1-1, is DAMVIQNPRYQVTQFGKPVTLSCSQTLNHNVMYWYQQKSSQAPKLLFHYYDKDFNNEADTPDNFQSRRPNTSFCFLDIRSPGLGDTAMYLCATSTEGVGRTEAFFGQGTRLTVV.

This chain connects TRBV4-1 to TRBJ2-7, with D perhaps matching TRBD1 or TRBD2 (5 bases each). Trimming took off 6 bases at V and 3 bases at J, with 12 bases between the two ends. Germline CDR1 and CDR2: MGHRA and YSYEKL. This CDR3 comprises 13 residues. CDR3 sequence reads: CASSLGPNYEQYF. Here the CDR3 DNA reads TGCGCCAGCAGTTTGGGACCGAACTACGAGCAGTACTTC.

A few counts support this clone. The chain employs TRBV11-2 and TRBJ2-2; D might be TRBD1 (5 bases). CDR1 and CDR2 (germline): SGHAT, FQNNGV. This CDR3 is 15 amino acids long. Trimming took 2 bases from V and 5 from J, leaving 12 bases between them. CDR3 DNA sequence: TGTGCCAGCAGCTTATCAGGGCCGATTACCGGGGAGCTGTTTTTT. Translation: CASSLSGPITGELFF.

V is TRBV18 and J is TRBJ1-1; 10 bases are shared with TRBD1. The CDR3 spans 16 residues. After removal of 6 bases from V and 1 base from J, the junction contained 8 bases not matched to a gene. The germline V gene encodes CDR1 KGHSH and CDR2 LQKENI. This CDR3 reads CASSRSRDRGNTEAFF. CDR3 coding DNA: TGTGCCAGCTCCCGCTCCCGGGACAGGGGGAACACTGAAGCTTTCTTT.

V gene TRBV4-3 combines with J gene TRBJ2-2; TRBD2 is a possible D gene (6 bases). The CDR3 sequence is 15 residues long. V was shortened by 3 bases and J by 7 bases, with 15 bases between the two germline ends. Per the germline V gene, CDR1 is LGHNA and CDR2 is YSLEER. The CDR3 is CASSHELARGGELFF. In DNA, the CDR3 is TGCGCCAGCAGCCACGAACTAGCCCGCGGCGGGGAGCTGTTTTTT.

The chain carries TRBV2 and TRBJ2-3; D might be TRBD1 or TRBD2, each matching 5 bases. CDR1 and CDR2 (germline): SNHLY, FYNNEI. Deletions cut 8 bases from V and 0 bases from J, with 12 bases between. This CDR3 has 14 amino acids. The CDR3, as DNA: TGTGCCAGCCAGACGGGACGGAGCACAGATACGCAGTATTTT. Its translation is CASQTGRSTDTQYF. The complete variable domain, with remaining parts taken from reference TRBV2 and TRBJ2-3, reads EPEVTQTPSHQVTQMGQEVILRCVPISNHLYFYWYRQILGQKVEFLVSFYNNEISEKSEIFDDQFSVERPDGSNFTLKIRSTKLEDSAMYFCASQTGRSTDTQYFGPGTRLTVL.

The chain couples TRBV6-5 to TRBJ1-1; D may be TRBD1 (6 bases). Germline CDR1 is MNHEY and CDR2 is SVGAGI. With 2 bases removed from V and 10 bases from J, the gap between germline ends came to 17 bases. This CDR3 is built from 14 residues. CDR3 region: CASSYRNLGGAAFF. The CDR3 DNA reads TGTGCCAGCAGTTACCGGAACCTTGGGGGGGCAGCTTTCTTT.

The genes are TRBV7-9 and TRBJ2-3; 10 bases fit TRBD1. Losses at the gene ends were 1 base for V and 4 bases for J; bases not matched to a gene: 8. Germline loops: CDR1 SEHNR, CDR2 FQNEAQ (reference sequence). This CDR3 spans 17 amino acids. Here the CDR3 reads CASSLEFRQGAADTQYF. In DNA form, the CDR3 reads TGTGCCAGCAGCTTAGAGTTCCGACAGGGGGCTGCAGATACGCAGTATTTT.

In regard to this clone: Other DNA sequences in this specimen translate into the identical CDR3. The V gene is TRBV7-9, the J gene TRBJ2-3, with 11 bases aligning to TRBD2. Per the germline V gene, CDR1 is SEHNR and CDR2 is FQNEAQ (reference sequence). The trim removed 1 base at V and 3 bases at J, leaving 3 bases unmatched. The CDR3 totals 16 residues. For the CDR3, the DNA is TGTGCCAGCAGCTTAGGCCTAGCGGGAGGAACAGATACGCAGTATTTT. It codes for CASSLGLAGGTDTQYF.

DNA of the CDR3: TGTGCCAGCTCACCACCGAAGTTAGCGGGTTCATACAATGAGCAGTTCTTC. This translates into CASSPPKLAGSYNEQFF. The gene calls are TRBV18 and TRBJ2-1; 7 positions match TRBD2. The V and J ends lost 0 bases and 4 bases, in that order; junction bases with no gene match: 9. Germline V CDR1 and CDR2: KGHSH, LQKENI. CDR3 size: 17 residues.

This CDR3 reads CASSLSLGAGGSEQYF. The DNA of the CDR3 is TGTGCCAGCAGTTTATCTTTAGGGGCAGGGGGGAGTGAGCAGTACTTC. This chain joins TRBV28 and TRBJ2-7; D may be TRBD1 (7 bases). From germline, CDR1 is MDHEN and CDR2 SYDVKM. The CDR3 is made up of 16 amino acids. V lost 1 base and J lost 7, with 20 bases in between.

The chain combines TRBV15 with TRBJ2-5; 8 positions agree with TRBD1. The J call could be wrong; TRBJ2-7 is a better fit for the DNA end. This CDR3 contains 15 residues. Germline V lookup: CDR1 LNHNV, CDR2 YYDKDF (reference sequence). The CDR3 DNA sequence: TGTGCCACCAGCAGAGATCGGGACAGGAGCTACGAGCAGTACTTC. Its translation: CATSRDRDRSYEQYF.

To note about this clone: At the DNA level, this CDR3 is encoded by other sequences in the same sample as well. The chain couples TRBV6-1 to TRBJ2-7; D uncertain. The CDR3 has 11 amino acids. Germline V gene lookup returns CDR1 MNHNS and CDR2 SASEGT. The V and J ends lost 6 bases and 2 bases respectively, with 5 bases between them. The CDR3 reads CASRTAYEQYF. The DNA of the CDR3 is TGTGCCAGCAGGACCGCCTACGAGCAGTACTTC.

This sequence joins TRBV4-3 and TRBJ1-3; D gene unclear. From germline, CDR1 is LGHNA and CDR2 YSLEER. The CDR3 has 15 amino acids. Trimming stripped 0 bases from V and 0 bases from J, with 6 bases between. CDR3 region: CASSQDLDSGNTIYF. Here the CDR3 DNA reads TGCGCCAGCAGCCAAGATTTAGACTCTGGAAACACCATATATTTT.

The genes are TRBV15 and TRBJ1-1; D unresolved. Germline loops: CDR1 LNHNV, CDR2 YYDKDF (reference sequence). Trimming removed 3 bases at V and 1 base at J, with 15 bases between. This CDR3 has 16 residues. This CDR3 is CATSRAIGETNTEAFF. Written as DNA, the CDR3 is TGTGCCACCAGCAGGGCCATTGGGGAAACGAACACTGAAGCTTTCTTT. Using reference TRBV15 and TRBJ1-1 for the parts outside the CDR3, the full variable domain is DAMVIQNPRYQVTQFGKPVTLSCSQTLNHNVMYWYQQKSSQAPKLLFHYYDKDFNNEADTPDNFQSRRPNTSFCFLDIRSPGLGDTAMYLCATSRAIGETNTEAFFGQGTRLTVV.

This clone was observed once. The chain carries TRBV28 and TRBJ1-2, with D unclear. The CDR3 is 13 amino acids. Germline V CDR1 and CDR2: MDHEN, SYDVKM. V was shortened by 6 bases and J by 2 bases, with 10 bases between the two germline ends. The DNA of the CDR3 is TGTGCCAGCAGGCGATTAGGGAACTATGGCTACACCTTC. Protein product: CASRRLGNYGYTF.